This entry concerns a single T cell receptor beta chain. Its target is unknown. Germline CDR1 reads KGHSH; CDR2 reads LQKENI. The CDR3 is 17 amino acids. Trimming shortened V by 2 bases and J by 2 bases, and 19 bases separated the two germline ends. This sample is drawn from a study of T-cell reconstitution after alpha-beta-depleted transplantation in children. Study results and caveats: Roughly two months post-transplant, alpha-beta T cells reportedly originated from several hundred graft clones that had expanded. Among T cells one year after transplant, newly produced cells accounted for most counts and diversity. The origin of high day-60 TCRbeta diversity in some patients lay in surviving recipient T cells and thymic progenitors.

This sample's TCRbeta library carried unique molecular identifier barcodes. TCRdb processed the PCR reads anew with MiXCR; each CDR3 protein has one entry. There are 500,000 to 750,000 distinct CDR3 sequences in the sample; over 20% occur only once, and under 45% lies in the top ten. This clonotype was sampled from a boy in the first two years of life with Wiskott-Aldrich syndrome, due to receive a stem cell transplant. The chain links TRBV18 to TRBJ2-7, with a possible D match to TRBD1 (7 bases). This material consisted of PBMCs, taken before TCRalphabeta/CD19-depleted stem cell transplant. CDR3 nucleotide sequence: TGTGCCAGCTCACCAAGGGCGTCAGGGGGGCGTCCCTACGAGCAGTACTTC. Translation: CASSPRASGGRPYEQYF. Together with reference TRBV18 and TRBJ2-7, the CDR3 gives the full variable domain: NAGVMQNPRHLVRRRGQEARLRCSPMKGHSHVYWYRQLPEEGLKFMVYLQKENIIDESGMPKERFSAEFPKEGPSILRIQQVVRGDSAAYFCASSPRASGGRPYEQYFGPGTRLTVT.